This T cell receptor (beta chain) was observed in a study of immune heterogeneity within non-small cell lung tumors. For the study at large: Histology included a handful of squamous cell carcinomas, under 11 non-squamous carcinomas and 1 unspecified tumor.

Concerning this clonotype itself: What it binds is unknown.

In a multiplex PCR, 32 V and 13 J primers amplified TCR beta CDR3. MiXCR was run by TCRdb on the multiplex PCR reads, yielding one entry per CDR3 protein. The sample lists around 29,000 distinct CDR3 sequences, 28% occurring once. Germline-derived CDR1 and CDR2 are KGHSH and LQKENI. The V end was cut by 5 bases, the J end by 6 bases, with 17 bases between. The CDR3 runs 15 residues. Samples each supplied about 600 ng of bulk tumor genomic DNA as template. Surgery yielded several widely spaced biopsies per primary tumor. Curative surgery was performed on patients who had untreated, newly diagnosed non-small cell lung cancer. Curative-intent surgery was being performed on the donors, who were patients newly diagnosed with non-small cell lung cancer. Regarding the study as a whole: T-cell receptor beta clonotypes at high frequency differed largely between individual patients.

Sequenced material: lung tumor tissue. This sequence originates from a man aged 40-49 years with non-small cell lung cancer. The V and J genes are TRBV18 and TRBJ1-5; D perhaps matches TRBD1 (5 bases). For the CDR3, the DNA is TGTGCCAGCTCAGGCGGACACGAGACGAGTCAGCCCCAGCATTTT. This gives the protein CASSGGHETSQPQHF.